This T cell receptor (beta chain) was sequenced for a study of T cells after yellow fever vaccination. Whole-study context: The SMART-Seq v4 Ultra Low Input method served to prepare the low-cell-number fractions.

The V gene's germline CDR1 is SGHRS and CDR2 YFSETQ. Trimming pared 0 bases from V and 0 bases from J, leaving 10 bases between. This CDR3 has 16 residues. They built TCR cDNA with 5'RACE template switching, a step that put in a universal primer site and UMIs. From the 5' RACE reads, TCRdb called clonotypes with MiXCR, one entry per CDR3 protein. Of 450,000 to 600,000 distinct CDR3 sequences detected, 13% appear once; the ten largest clones hold over 13%. Overall study results and limits: A weaker but faster secondary response was observed, peaking on day 5 versus 15.

Comments on this clonotype: Its target is unknown.

The chain employs TRBV5-1 and TRBJ2-1; D remains ambiguous. The material was PBMCs, obtained on the day of the yellow fever booster vaccination. This receptor was taken from a man aged 30 to 39 who received the YFV17D yellow fever vaccine. CDR3 DNA: TGCGCCAGCAGCTTGGTCGGCGCCCTCTCCTACAATGAGCAGTTCTTC. Residues: CASSLVGALSYNEQFF.